This T cell receptor beta chain was recovered during a study of beta chain features in type 1 diabetes. One heparinised draw, averaging roughly 110 mL, was taken per donor. Sorting with CD45RO/CCR7/CD25/CD127/CD95/CD27 yielded naive, central memory, regulatory and stem-like memory CD4+ cells. Isolated RNA was reverse transcribed in full, so expressed TCRB transcripts were sequenced. Clones were read by immunoSEQ multiplex PCR, and TCRdb kept only the in-frame ones, dropping some. The table shows a few hundred thousand clones, with 27% occurring only once. CDR3 length: 16 residues. The trim removed 0 bases at V and 0 bases at J, leaving 6 bases unmatched. Germline loops: CDR1 SGHDT, CDR2 YYEEEE. Details on this clone: Its antigen is as yet unknown.

Findings and limits, study-wide: Short templates might get an advantage during PCR, and this would be equal in patients and controls. Shorter TCRB CDR3s, moderately but significantly so, were found in Type 1 diabetes patients in all four CD4+ subsets.

Source material: central memory CD4+ T cells from blood. The V and J genes are TRBV5-6 and TRBJ2-7; 7 nucleotides agree with TRBD2. This TCR was sampled from a man between 25 and 39 years old in good health. CDR3 residues: CASSLDLRGNSYEQYF. DNA for the CDR3: TGTGCCAGCAGCTTGGATCTGCGGGGGAACTCCTACGAGCAGTACTTC.